This T cell receptor (beta chain) was documented in a study of blood T cell repertoires in COVID-19. At the level of the study: Sites in the United States, Italy and Spain provided acute and convalescent COVID-19 samples. Nucleic acid was either cDNA or gDNA, and it came from T cells, B-cell-depleted T cells, or PBMCs.

Original methodology: Reference gene primer amplification gave estimated nucleated cell counts. The repertoire was sequenced with immunoSEQ multiplex PCR; TCRdb's copy has only in-frame clones and lacks some. V and J calls and clone size are copied from that table; D and trimming were computed from the DNA. Of roughly 97,000 clones detected, approximately 76% appear once; the ten largest clones hold around 7%. After removal of 6 bases from V and 0 bases from J, the junction contained 2 bases not matched to a gene. Germline V gene lookup returns CDR1 MNHEY and CDR2 SVGAGI. The CDR3 loop spans 15 amino acids.

This TCR was sampled from a man aged 65 to 85 with acute or convalescent COVID-19. The chain couples TRBV6-5 to TRBJ2-3; 11 positions match TRBD2. Sequenced sample: peripheral blood. DNA of the CDR3: TGTGCCAGCAGCCGACTAGCGGGGAGCACAGATACGCAGTATTTT. As protein: CASSRLAGSTDTQYF.